What follows are 29 T cell receptor beta chains derived from one specimen sequenced in a study of blood T cell repertoires in COVID-19. Data came from immunoSEQ multiplex PCR; TCRdb stores just in-frame clones and leaves some out. The table has approximately 210,000 clones, over 75% seen once. Sequenced input: PBMCs or T cells enriched from blood (not recorded which). The receptors were sampled from a young man with acute COVID-19.

The chain is built from TRBV7-7 and TRBJ2-1; 12 bases fit TRBD2. V shed 4 bases and J 7 bases; nucleotides not matched to a gene: 8. From germline, CDR1 is SSHAT and CDR2 FNYEAQ (reference sequence). This CDR3 comprises 16 residues. The CDR3 here is CASSSPTSGGWNEQFF. CDR3 bases: TGTGCCAGCAGCTCTCCGACTAGCGGGGGATGGAATGAGCAGTTCTTC.

The chain uses TRBV9 and TRBJ1-1; a weak D match, TRBD1 (5 bases). This CDR3 has 14 amino acids. V dropped 0 bases and J dropped 3 bases, with 9 bases sitting between them. CDR1 and CDR2 (germline): SGDLS, YYNGEE. CDR3 in DNA: TGTGCCAGCAGCGTAGCTCAGGGCCACACTGAAGCTTTCTTT. This gives the protein CASSVAQGHTEAFF.

The chain is built from TRBV19 and TRBJ2-7; perhaps TRBD1 as D (6 bases). Trimming stripped 4 bases from V and 0 bases from J, with 13 bases between. Germline V gene data show CDR1 as LNHDA and CDR2 as SQIVND (reference sequence). The length of the CDR3 is 15 residues. Written as DNA, the CDR3 is TGTGCCAGTAGTAATCCGGGACAAAGCTCCTACGAGCAGTACTTC. Translated: CASSNPGQSSYEQYF. Based on the CDR3 plus reference TRBV19 and TRBJ2-7, the full variable domain is DGGITQSPKYLFRKEGQNVTLSCEQNLNHDAMYWYRQDPGQGLRLIYYSQIVNDFQKGDIAEGYSVSREKKESFPLTVTSAQKNPTAFYLCASSNPGQSSYEQYFGPGTRLTVT.

The chain couples TRBV4-1 to TRBJ1-3; 7 nucleotides line up with TRBD1. Trimming removed 2 bases from V and 2 bases from J; junction bases left unmatched: 9. The germline CDR1 and CDR2 sequences are MGHRA and YSYEKL. This CDR3 has 17 amino acids. DNA of the CDR3: TGCGCCAGCAGCCAACTAGGACAGGTGTCCGCTGGAAACACCATATATTTT. This encodes CASSQLGQVSAGNTIYF.

V usage is TRBV3-1 (or the pseudogene TRBV3-2) and J usage is TRBJ2-5, with 7 bases that match TRBD2. Unmatched junction bases numbered 7, after V lost 6 bases and J lost 3 bases. This CDR3 has 14 amino acids. Germline-derived CDR1 and CDR2 are LGHDT and YNNKEL (reference sequence). The CDR3 coding sequence is TGTGCCAGCAGTCTACTAGCGTCTAAAGAGACCCAGTACTTC. Translating gives CASSLLASKETQYF.

The chain links TRBV3-1 (or the pseudogene TRBV3-2) to TRBJ1-2; maybe TRBD1 (5 bases). The CDR3 totals 14 residues. V gave up 9 bases and J gave up 2 bases, with 16 bases separating them. CDR1 is LGHDT and CDR2 is YNNKEL in the germline V gene (reference sequence). DNA for the CDR3: TGTGCCAGTTCCGACGGGGGGTCCAACTATGGCTACACCTTC. This encodes CASSDGGSNYGYTF.

In this sample, this clone turned up once. The J gene is TRBJ2-3, the V gene TRBV28; weak D call: TRBD2 (6 bases). Deletions cut 7 bases from V and 2 bases from J, with 19 bases between. Germline lookup yields CDR1 MDHEN and CDR2 SYDVKM. This CDR3 region has 16 residues. CDR3 sequence reads: CASNPPGLFFTDTQYF. DNA of the CDR3: TGTGCCAGCAACCCCCCGGGACTTTTTTTCACAGATACGCAGTATTTT.

The CDR3 sequence: CSVEVPSGGSSSSYEQYF. The CDR3 DNA is TGCAGCGTTGAAGTCCCTAGCGGGGGGTCCTCTAGCTCCTACGAGCAGTACTTC. The J gene is TRBJ2-7, the V gene TRBV29-1, with 11 bases aligning to TRBD2. This CDR3 region has 18 residues. V gave up 1 base and J gave up 0 bases; unmatched junction bases: 11. Looked up from germline, CDR1 is SQVTM and CDR2 is ANQGSEA.

The chain employs TRBV27 and TRBJ1-2; D may be TRBD1 (5 bases). From germline, CDR1 is MNHEY and CDR2 SMNVEV (reference sequence). With 6 bases removed from V and 7 bases from J, the gap between germline ends came to 15 bases. The CDR3 extends over 13 amino acids. CDR3 sequence (DNA): TGTGCCAGCAGCCCCTATGACAGATTTGGCTACACCTTC. Translated: CASSPYDRFGYTF.

The rearrangement uses TRBV5-1 and TRBJ2-7; the match to TRBD1 covers 11 bases. From germline, CDR1 is SGHRS and CDR2 YFSETQ. The CDR3 length is 16 residues. The trim removed 4 bases at V and 7 bases at J, leaving 13 bases unmatched. This CDR3 reads CASSPTHGQGAREQYF. In DNA, the CDR3 is TGCGCCAGCAGCCCCACCCATGGACAGGGGGCTCGGGAGCAGTACTTC. The full variable domain, its missing parts supplied by reference TRBV5-1 and TRBJ2-7, is KAGVTQTPRYLIKTRGQQVTLSCSPISGHRSVSWYQQTPGQGLQFLFEYFSETQRNKGNFPGRFSGRQFSNSRSEMNVSTLELGDSALYLCASSPTHGQGAREQYFGPGTRLTVT.

The rearrangement links TRBV30 to TRBJ1-2, with unresolved D. Germline V lookup: CDR1 GTSNPN, CDR2 SVGIG (reference sequence). The CDR3 has 13 residues. V dropped 5 bases and J dropped 6 bases, with 16 bases sitting between them. The CDR3 region has the DNA TGTGCCTGGGCTACCCCGATCGAGAATGGCTACACCTTC. This translates into CAWATPIENGYTF.

This sequence joins TRBV19 and TRBJ1-4, with 8 bases that match TRBD1. Germline loops: CDR1 LNHDA, CDR2 SQIVND (reference sequence). V dropped 4 bases and J dropped 4; count of bases not matched to a gene: 5. This CDR3 is 15 amino acids long. The CDR3 DNA reads as TGTGCCAGTAGTAAACGACAGGGGCTTAATGAAAAACTGTTTTTT. Translated: CASSKRQGLNEKLFF.

This sequence joins TRBV7-3 and TRBJ2-5; the match to TRBD2 covers 8 bases. Trimming removed 1 base from V and 2 bases from J; junction bases left unmatched: 3. Germline assignment: CDR1 SGHTA and CDR2 FQGTGA. The CDR3 loop spans 15 amino acids. This CDR3 reads CASSLNGGAQETQYF. CDR3 DNA sequence: TGTGCCAGCAGCTTAAACGGGGGGGCGCAAGAGACCCAGTACTTC.

This clone has only a few counts. The CDR3, as DNA: TGTGCCTGGAGTGGGGGGACAGGAATTAACTATGGCTACACCTTC. This encodes CAWSGGTGINYGYTF. The chain is built from TRBV30 and TRBJ1-2, with 8 nucleotides matching TRBD1. This CDR3 has 15 residues. The V and J ends lost 1 base and 1 base, in that order; junction bases with no gene match: 5. CDR1 and CDR2 from the germline V gene are GTSNPN and SVGIG (reference sequence). Together with reference TRBV30 and TRBJ1-2, the CDR3 gives the full variable domain: SQTIHQWPATLVQPVGSPLSLECTVEGTSNPNLYWYRQAAGRGLQLLFYSVGIGQISSEVPQNLSASRPQDRQFILSSKKLLLSDSGFYLCAWSGGTGINYGYTFGSGTRLTVV.

This chain links TRBV6-5 with TRBJ1-2, with D possibly TRBD1 on 5 matching bases. Germline loops: CDR1 MNHEY, CDR2 SVGAGI. The V gene lost 7 bases and the J gene lost 4 bases, with 16 bases spanning the gap. The CDR3 extends over 14 amino acids. CDR3 nucleotides: TGTGCCAGCACAGGGCCGTCCGAAATCTATGGCTACACCTTC. Its translation: CASTGPSEIYGYTF.

This sequence joins TRBV30 and TRBJ1-2, with TRBD1 identical over 9 bases. The ends lost 3 bases at V and 8 bases at J; junction bases unmatched: 7. This CDR3 spans 13 amino acids. Germline CDR1 and CDR2: GTSNPN and SVGIG (reference sequence). CDR3 DNA: TGTGCCTGGAGCATAGGACAGGGGTTCGGCTACACCTTC. This encodes CAWSIGQGFGYTF.

The genes are TRBV29-1 and TRBJ2-5; a possible D gene is TRBD1 (6 bases). Per germline, CDR1 SQVTM and CDR2 ANQGSEA. This CDR3 comprises 12 residues. Trimming removed 4 bases at V and 5 bases at J, with 11 bases between. CDR3 residues: CSVVGGGETQYF. The CDR3 nucleotides are TGCAGCGTTGTTGGTGGGGGCGAGACCCAGTACTTC.

V usage is TRBV29-1 and J usage is TRBJ1-1; 9 nucleotides match TRBD1. The ends lost 7 bases at V and 7 bases at J; junction bases unmatched: 7. The CDR3 spans 12 residues. The V gene's germline CDR1 is SQVTM and CDR2 ANQGSEA. Here the CDR3 reads CSAMDRGDEAFF. CDR3 coding DNA: TGCAGCGCCATGGACAGGGGTGATGAAGCTTTCTTT.

V usage is TRBV7-9 and J usage is TRBJ1-6; tentative D call: TRBD1 (6 bases). CDR3 length: 14 amino acids. Trimming shortened V by 5 bases and J by 8 bases, and 13 bases separated the two germline ends. CDR1 is SEHNR, CDR2 FQNEAQ, per germline (reference sequence). DNA for the CDR3: TGTGCCAGCAGCCCCCCTGGGGGCTATTCACCCCTCCACTTT. Amino acid sequence: CASSPPGGYSPLHF. The variable domain in full, with the rest retrieved from reference TRBV7-9 and TRBJ1-6, is DTGVSQNPRHKITKRGQNVTFRCDPISEHNRLYWYRQTLGQGPEFLTYFQNEAQLEKSRLLSDRFSAERPKGSFSTLEIQRTEQGDSAMYLCASSPPGGYSPLHFGNGTRLTVT.

The V and J genes are TRBV19 and TRBJ2-5, with D possibly matching TRBD1 (5 bases). This CDR3 has 12 residues. V lost 6 bases to trimming and J lost 2 bases, with 7 bases between them. Germline CDR1 LNHDA, CDR2 SQIVND (reference sequence). The CDR3, as DNA: TGTGCCAGTAGAAGGGGACAAGAGACCCAGTACTTC. Translated: CASRRGQETQYF.

The V gene is TRBV30, the J gene TRBJ2-7, with D perhaps TRBD2 (7 bases). Looked up from germline, CDR1 is GTSNPN and CDR2 is SVGIG (reference sequence). V was clipped by 2 bases and J by 6 bases, with 20 bases between them. The CDR3 has 15 amino acids. Here the CDR3 reads CAWSRGRGGATEQYF. The CDR3 DNA reads as TGTGCCTGGAGTCGGGGGCGTGGGGGGGCTACCGAGCAGTACTTC.

The chain combines TRBV6-5 with TRBJ1-1; maybe TRBD1 (6 bases). Germline assignment: CDR1 MNHEY and CDR2 SVGAGI. The CDR3 totals 14 residues. With 6 bases removed from V and 4 bases from J, the gap between germline ends came to 15 bases. CDR3 loop: CASRRADRGTEAFF. The CDR3 DNA follows: TGTGCCAGCAGACGAGCGGACAGAGGCACTGAAGCTTTCTTT.

The chain uses TRBV2 and TRBJ2-1; 8 positions match TRBD2. The V and J ends lost 6 bases and 0 bases, in that order; junction bases with no gene match: 16. Germline lookup yields CDR1 SNHLY and CDR2 FYNNEI. The CDR3 has 19 amino acids. The CDR3 nucleotides are TGTGCCAGCAGCTCCGGGGGAGCGGGGGACACCAGCTCCTACAATGAGCAGTTCTTC. This gives the protein CASSSGGAGDTSSYNEQFF.

This sequence joins TRBV5-4 and TRBJ1-1, with unresolved D. Germline V gene sequence: CDR1 SGHNT, CDR2 YYREEE (reference sequence). Deletions cut 4 bases from V and 1 base from J, with 14 bases between. The CDR3 has 15 amino acids. The CDR3 DNA reads as TGTGCCAGCAGCCCGGGAGGTAGAGGGAACACTGAAGCTTTCTTT. Its translation is CASSPGGRGNTEAFF.

The chain joins TRBV29-1 to TRBJ1-2; 8 nucleotides line up with TRBD1. The CDR3 runs 15 residues. Trimming cost V 7 bases and J 7 bases; bases outside gene matches: 17. The germline V gene encodes CDR1 SQVTM and CDR2 ANQGSEA. The CDR3 DNA reads as TGCAGCGGTACCCCGCAGGACAGGGATGCTGGTGGCTACACCTTC. Its protein is CSGTPQDRDAGGYTF.

V is TRBV2 and J is TRBJ2-2, with 12 bases matching TRBD2. The CDR3 totals 15 residues. CDR1 and CDR2 from the germline V gene are SNHLY and FYNNEI. After removal of 7 bases from V and 3 bases from J, the junction contained 3 bases not matched to a gene. The CDR3 loop is CASKRLAGDTGELFF. CDR3 DNA sequence: TGTGCCAGCAAGAGACTAGCGGGGGACACCGGGGAGCTGTTTTTT.

This clone was seen a few times. The CDR3 spells CASSLRTSAGELFF. The CDR3 DNA is TGTGCCAGCAGCTTAAGGACATCGGCCGGGGAGCTGTTTTTT. The chain has TRBV11-3 and TRBJ2-2; D is possibly TRBD1 (5 bases). Germline loops: CDR1 SGHNT, CDR2 YENEEA. The CDR3 totals 14 residues. V shed 2 bases and J shed 6 bases, with 10 bases lying between them.

The chain joins TRBV5-4 to TRBJ2-2, with D perhaps matching TRBD2 (6 bases). This CDR3 contains 14 residues. Germline V CDR1 and CDR2: SGHNT, YYREEE (reference sequence). V lost 1 base and J lost 6, with 10 bases in between. This CDR3 is CASSLPVAAGELFF. CDR3 sequence (DNA): TGTGCCAGCAGCTTGCCGGTAGCGGCCGGGGAGCTGTTTTTT.

The rearrangement uses TRBV20-1 and TRBJ1-5, with D possibly being TRBD1 (5 bases). CDR3 size: 10 residues. The germline V gene has CDR1 DFQATT and CDR2 SNEGSKA (reference sequence). Trimming took off 8 bases at V and 7 bases at J, with 9 bases between the two ends. The CDR3 DNA reads TGCAGTTTGGGGGGACAGCCCCAGCATTTT. Translated, it gives CSLGGQPQHF.